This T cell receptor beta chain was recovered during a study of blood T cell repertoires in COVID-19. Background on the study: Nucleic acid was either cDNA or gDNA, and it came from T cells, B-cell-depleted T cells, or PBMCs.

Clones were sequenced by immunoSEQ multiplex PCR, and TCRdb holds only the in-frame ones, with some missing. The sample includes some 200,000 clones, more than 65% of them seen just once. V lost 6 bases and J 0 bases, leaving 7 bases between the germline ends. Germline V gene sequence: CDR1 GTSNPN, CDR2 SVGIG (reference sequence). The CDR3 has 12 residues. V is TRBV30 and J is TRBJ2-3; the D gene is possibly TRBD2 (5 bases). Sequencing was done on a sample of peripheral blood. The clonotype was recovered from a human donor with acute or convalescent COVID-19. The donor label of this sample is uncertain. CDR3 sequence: CACRGSTDTQYF. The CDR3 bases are TGTGCCTGTCGGGGTAGCACAGATACGCAGTATTTT.